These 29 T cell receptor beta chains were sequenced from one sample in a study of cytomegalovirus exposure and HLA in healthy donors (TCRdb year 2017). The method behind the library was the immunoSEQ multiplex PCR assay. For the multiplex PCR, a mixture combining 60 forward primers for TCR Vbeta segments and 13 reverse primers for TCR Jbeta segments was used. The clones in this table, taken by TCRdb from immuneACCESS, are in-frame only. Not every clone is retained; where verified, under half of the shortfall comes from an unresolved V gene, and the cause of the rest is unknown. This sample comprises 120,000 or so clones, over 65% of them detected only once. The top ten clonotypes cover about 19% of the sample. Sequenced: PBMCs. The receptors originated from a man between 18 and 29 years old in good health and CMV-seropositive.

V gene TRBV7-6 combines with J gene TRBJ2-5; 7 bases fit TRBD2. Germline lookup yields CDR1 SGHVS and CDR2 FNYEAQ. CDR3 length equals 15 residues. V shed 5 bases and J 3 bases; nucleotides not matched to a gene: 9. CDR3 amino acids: CASSTGSRGEETQYF. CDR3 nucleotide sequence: TGTGCCAGCAGCACCGGGTCCCGGGGGGAAGAGACCCAGTACTTC. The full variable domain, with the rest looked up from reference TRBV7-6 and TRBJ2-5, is GAGVSQSPRYKVTKRGQDVALRCDPISGHVSLYWYRQALGQGPEFLTYFNYEAQQDKSGLPNDRFSAERPEGSISTLTIQRTEQRDSAMYRCASSTGSRGEETQYFGPGTRLLVL.

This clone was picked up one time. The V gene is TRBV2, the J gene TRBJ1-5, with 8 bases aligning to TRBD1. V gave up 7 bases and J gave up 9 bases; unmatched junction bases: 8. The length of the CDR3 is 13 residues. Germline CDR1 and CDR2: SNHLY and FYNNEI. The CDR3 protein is CASNGQGAGPQHF. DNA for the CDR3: TGTGCCAGCAATGGGCAGGGGGCAGGGCCCCAGCATTTT.

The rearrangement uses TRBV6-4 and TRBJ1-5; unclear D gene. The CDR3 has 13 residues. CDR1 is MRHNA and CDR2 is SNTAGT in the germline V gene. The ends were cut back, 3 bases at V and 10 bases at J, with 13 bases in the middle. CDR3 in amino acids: CASSESPSNPQHF. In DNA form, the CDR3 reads TGTGCCAGCAGTGAAAGCCCTTCGAACCCCCAGCATTTT.

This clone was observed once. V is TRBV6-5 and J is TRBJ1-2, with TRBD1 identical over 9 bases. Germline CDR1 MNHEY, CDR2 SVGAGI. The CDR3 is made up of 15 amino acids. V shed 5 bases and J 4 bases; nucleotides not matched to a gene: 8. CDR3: CASSTPDRGFYGYTF. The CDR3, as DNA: TGTGCCAGCAGTACCCCGGACAGGGGTTTCTATGGCTACACCTTC.

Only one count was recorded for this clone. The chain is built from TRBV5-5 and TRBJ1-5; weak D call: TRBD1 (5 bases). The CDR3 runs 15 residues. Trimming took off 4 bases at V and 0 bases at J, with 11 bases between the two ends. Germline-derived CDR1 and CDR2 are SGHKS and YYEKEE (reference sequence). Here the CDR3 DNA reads TGTGCCAGCAGCGCCGACAGCTATAGCAATCAGCCCCAGCATTTT. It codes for CASSADSYSNQPQHF.

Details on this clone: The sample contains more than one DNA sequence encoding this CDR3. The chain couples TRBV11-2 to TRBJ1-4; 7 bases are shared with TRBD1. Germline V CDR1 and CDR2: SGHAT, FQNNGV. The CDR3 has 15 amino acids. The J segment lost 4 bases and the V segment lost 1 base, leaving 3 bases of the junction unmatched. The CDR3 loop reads CASSLGDRDNEKLFF. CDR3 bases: TGTGCCAGCAGCTTAGGGGACAGAGATAATGAAAAACTGTTTTTT.

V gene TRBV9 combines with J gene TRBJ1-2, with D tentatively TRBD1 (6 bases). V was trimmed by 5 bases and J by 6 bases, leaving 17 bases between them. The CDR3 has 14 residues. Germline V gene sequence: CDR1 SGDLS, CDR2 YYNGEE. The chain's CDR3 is CASRPQGQPNGYTF. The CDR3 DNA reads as TGTGCCAGCAGACCACAGGGACAACCCAATGGCTACACCTTC.

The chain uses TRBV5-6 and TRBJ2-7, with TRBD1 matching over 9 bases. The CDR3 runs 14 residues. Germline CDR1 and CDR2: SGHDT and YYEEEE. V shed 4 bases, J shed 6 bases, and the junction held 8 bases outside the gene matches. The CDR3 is CASSPGQGRFEQYF. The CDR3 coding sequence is TGTGCCAGCAGCCCGGGACAGGGAAGATTCGAGCAGTACTTC.

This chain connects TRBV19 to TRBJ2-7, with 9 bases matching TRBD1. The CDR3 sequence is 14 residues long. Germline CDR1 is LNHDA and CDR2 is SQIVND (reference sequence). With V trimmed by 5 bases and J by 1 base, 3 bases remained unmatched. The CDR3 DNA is TGTGCCAGTAGTGCCGGGACAGGGTCCTACGAGCAGTACTTC. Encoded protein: CASSAGTGSYEQYF.

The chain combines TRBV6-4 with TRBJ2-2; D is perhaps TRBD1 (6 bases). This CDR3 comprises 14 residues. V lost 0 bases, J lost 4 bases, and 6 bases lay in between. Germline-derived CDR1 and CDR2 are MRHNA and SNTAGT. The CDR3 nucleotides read TGTGCCAGCAGTGACTCAGGGGGCACCGGGGAGCTGTTTTTT. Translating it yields CASSDSGGTGELFF.

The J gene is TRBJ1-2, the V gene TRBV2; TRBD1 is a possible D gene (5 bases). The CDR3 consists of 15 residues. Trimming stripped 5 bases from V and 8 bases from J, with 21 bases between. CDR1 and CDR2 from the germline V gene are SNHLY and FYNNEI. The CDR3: CASSQTPTVARGYTF. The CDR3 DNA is TGTGCCAGCAGTCAGACCCCGACAGTAGCAAGAGGCTACACCTTC.

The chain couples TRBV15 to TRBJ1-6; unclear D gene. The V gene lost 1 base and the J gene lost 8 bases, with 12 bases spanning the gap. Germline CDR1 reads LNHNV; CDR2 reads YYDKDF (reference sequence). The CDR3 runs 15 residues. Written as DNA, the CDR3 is TGTGCCACCAGCAGAGGTTACGACACCGATTCACCCCTCCACTTT. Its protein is CATSRGYDTDSPLHF.

CDR3 amino acids: CASSSWTSGGGTGETQYF. In DNA form, the CDR3 reads TGTGCCAGCAGCTCCTGGACTAGCGGGGGGGGGACGGGAGAGACCCAGTACTTC. V gene TRBV13 combines with J gene TRBJ2-5; 15 bases line up with TRBD2. The V and J ends lost 4 bases and 4 bases, in that order; junction bases with no gene match: 10. CDR1 and CDR2 from the germline V gene are PRHDT and FYEKMQ (reference sequence). CDR3 length: 18 residues.

The CDR3, as DNA: TGCGCCAGCAGCTTGGTGGGAGCCTTATTGGCTGACAATGAGCAGTTCTTC. It specifies CASSLVGALLADNEQFF. The chain links TRBV5-1 to TRBJ2-1; TRBD2 might be the D (5 bases). The V and J ends lost 0 bases and 5 bases respectively, with 18 bases between them. This CDR3 has 17 residues. Germline V gives CDR1 SGHRS, CDR2 YFSETQ.

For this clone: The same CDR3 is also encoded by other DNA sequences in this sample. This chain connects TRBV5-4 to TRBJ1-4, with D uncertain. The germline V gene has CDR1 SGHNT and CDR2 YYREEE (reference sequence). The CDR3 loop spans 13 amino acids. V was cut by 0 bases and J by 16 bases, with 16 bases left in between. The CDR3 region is CASSLGEGGDEFF. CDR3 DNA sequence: TGTGCCAGCAGCTTGGGAGAGGGCGGAGACGAGTTTTTT.

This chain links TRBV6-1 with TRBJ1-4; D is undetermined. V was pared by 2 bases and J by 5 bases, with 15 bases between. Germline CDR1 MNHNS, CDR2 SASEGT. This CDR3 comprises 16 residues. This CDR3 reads CASSESRGSGNEKLFF. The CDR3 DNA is TGTGCCAGCAGTGAAAGTCGGGGTAGTGGGAATGAAAAACTGTTTTTT.

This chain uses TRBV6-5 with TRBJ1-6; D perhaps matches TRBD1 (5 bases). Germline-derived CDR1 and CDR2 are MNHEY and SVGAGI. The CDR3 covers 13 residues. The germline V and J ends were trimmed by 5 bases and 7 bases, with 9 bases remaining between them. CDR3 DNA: TGTGCCAGCAGTCAGGGTACCAATTCACCCCTCCACTTT. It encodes CASSQGTNSPLHF.

CDR3 protein: CASSLDRGPGNTEAFF. CDR3 in DNA: TGCGCCAGCAGCTTGGACAGGGGGCCGGGGAACACTGAAGCTTTCTTT. The J gene is TRBJ1-1, the V gene TRBV5-1, with 9 bases identical to TRBD1. Germline V gene lookup returns CDR1 SGHRS and CDR2 YFSETQ. Germline trimming cut 0 bases from V and 1 base from J; bases unmatched to any gene: 4. This CDR3 has 16 residues.

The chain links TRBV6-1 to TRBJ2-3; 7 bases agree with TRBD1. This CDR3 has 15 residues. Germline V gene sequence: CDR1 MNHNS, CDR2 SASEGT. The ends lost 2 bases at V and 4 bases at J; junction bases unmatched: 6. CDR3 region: CASSERDSIADTQYF. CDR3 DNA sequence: TGTGCCAGCAGTGAAAGGGACAGCATAGCAGATACGCAGTATTTT.

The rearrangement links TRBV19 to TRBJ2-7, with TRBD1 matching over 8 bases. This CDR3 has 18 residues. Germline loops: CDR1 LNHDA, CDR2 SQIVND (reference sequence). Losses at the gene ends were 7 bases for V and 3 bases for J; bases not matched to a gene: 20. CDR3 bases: TGTGCCAGTAACGGTGGAAGGGGGACAGGCGCAAAACTCTACGAGCAGTACTTC. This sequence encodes CASNGGRGTGAKLYEQYF.

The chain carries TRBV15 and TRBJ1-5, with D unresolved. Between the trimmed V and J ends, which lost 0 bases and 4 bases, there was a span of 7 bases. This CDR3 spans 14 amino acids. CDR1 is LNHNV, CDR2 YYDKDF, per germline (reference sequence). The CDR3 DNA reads TGTGCCACCAGCAGAGATCAAGAGAATCAGCCCCAGCATTTT. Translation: CATSRDQENQPQHF.

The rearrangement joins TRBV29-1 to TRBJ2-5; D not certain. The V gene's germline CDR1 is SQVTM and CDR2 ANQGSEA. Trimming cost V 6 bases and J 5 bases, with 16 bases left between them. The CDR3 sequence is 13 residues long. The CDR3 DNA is TGCAGCGTCCCCGAAGCCGATGCGGAGACCCAGTACTTC. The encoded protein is CSVPEADAETQYF.

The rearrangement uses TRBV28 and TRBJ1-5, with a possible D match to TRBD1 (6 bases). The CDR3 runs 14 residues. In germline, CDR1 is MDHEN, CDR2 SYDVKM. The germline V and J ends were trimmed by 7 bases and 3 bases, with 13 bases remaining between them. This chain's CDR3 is CASTPTGSNQPQHF. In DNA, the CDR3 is TGTGCCAGCACCCCGACAGGATCCAATCAGCCCCAGCATTTT.

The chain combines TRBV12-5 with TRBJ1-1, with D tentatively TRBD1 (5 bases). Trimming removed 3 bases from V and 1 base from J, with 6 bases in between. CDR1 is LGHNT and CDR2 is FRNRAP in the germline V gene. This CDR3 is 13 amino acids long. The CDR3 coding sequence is TGTGCTAGTGGTTTCAGGGCGAACACTGAAGCTTTCTTT. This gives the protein CASGFRANTEAFF.

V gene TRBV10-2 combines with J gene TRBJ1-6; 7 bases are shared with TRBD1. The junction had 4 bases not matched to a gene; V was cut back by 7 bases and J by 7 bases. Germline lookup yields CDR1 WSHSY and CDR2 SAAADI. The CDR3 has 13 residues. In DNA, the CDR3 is TGCGCCAGCATAAAGGGGGCAAATTCACCCCTCCACTTT. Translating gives CASIKGANSPLHF.

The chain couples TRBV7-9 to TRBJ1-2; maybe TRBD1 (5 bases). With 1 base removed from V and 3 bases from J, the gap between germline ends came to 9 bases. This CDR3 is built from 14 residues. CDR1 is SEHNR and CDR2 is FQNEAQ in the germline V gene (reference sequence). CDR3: CASSLEQGDYGYTF. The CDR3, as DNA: TGTGCCAGCAGCTTAGAACAAGGGGACTATGGCTACACCTTC.

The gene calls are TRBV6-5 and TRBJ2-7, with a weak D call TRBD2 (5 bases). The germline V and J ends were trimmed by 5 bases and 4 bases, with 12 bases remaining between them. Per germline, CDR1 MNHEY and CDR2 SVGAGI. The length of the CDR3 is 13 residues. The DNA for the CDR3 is TGTGCCAGCAGTCCCGGGATACCTTACGAGCAGTACTTC. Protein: CASSPGIPYEQYF.

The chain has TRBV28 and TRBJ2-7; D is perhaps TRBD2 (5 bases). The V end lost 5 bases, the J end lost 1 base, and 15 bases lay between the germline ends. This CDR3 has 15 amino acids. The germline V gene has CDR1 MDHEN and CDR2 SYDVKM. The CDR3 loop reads CASSGVGGASYEQYF. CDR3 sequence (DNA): TGTGCCAGCAGTGGGGTTGGAGGTGCATCCTACGAGCAGTACTTC. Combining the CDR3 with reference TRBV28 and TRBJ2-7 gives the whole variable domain DVKVTQSSRYLVKRTGEKVFLECVQDMDHENMFWYRQDPGLGLRLIYFSYDVKMKEKGDIPEGYSVSREKKERFSLILESASTNQTSMYLCASSGVGGASYEQYFGPGTRLTVT.

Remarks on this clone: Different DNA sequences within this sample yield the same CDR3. This CDR3 is CASSYGGGNEQFF. CDR3 DNA sequence: TGTGCCAGCAGTTACGGGGGGGGCAATGAGCAGTTCTTC. The chain uses TRBV6-5 and TRBJ2-1; 7 bases fit TRBD2. The CDR3 has 13 amino acids. CDR1 is MNHEY and CDR2 is SVGAGI in the germline V gene. The J segment lost 6 bases and the V segment lost 2 bases, leaving 1 base of the junction unmatched.